A selection of T cell receptor beta chains follows, all from one sample in a study of neurological immune-mediated disorders. Using its own MiXCR run on the 5' RACE reads, TCRdb lists one record per CDR3 protein. Altogether 30,000 to 40,000 distinct CDR3 sequences are present, 8.5% to 14% being singletons, with the ten largest covering around 4%. The sequenced sample was PBMCs. These receptors came from a man aged 60-69 years with HTLV-1-associated myelopathy (HAM/TSP). Both conserved end residues are part of each CDR3. A D gene is named only where the DNA matches it firmly. Clone size is given for some rows only: seen once, a few or many times, or a class if the clone is expanded.

size	V	J	D	CDR3	DNA
many	TRBV20-1	TRBJ1-2	.	CSAGPGYGYTF	TGCAGTGCTGGGCCGGGCTATGGCTACACCTTC
many	TRBV6-2/TRBV6-3	TRBJ1-5	TRBD1	CASSYGTGRSNQPQHF	TGTGCCAGCAGTTACGGGACAGGGAGGTCGAATCAGCCCCAGCATTTT
many	TRBV9	TRBJ1-2	TRBD1	CASSVEGAGYGYTF	TGTGCCAGCAGCGTAGAGGGGGCTGGCTATGGCTACACCTTC
many	TRBV5-1	TRBJ1-5	TRBD1	CASSLGQGLNQPQHF	TGCGCCAGCAGCCTGGGACAGGGTCTCAATCAGCCCCAGCATTTT
many	TRBV10-3	TRBJ1-1	TRBD1	CAISGNRGAEAFF	TGTGCCATCAGTGGGAACAGGGGGGCTGAAGCTTTCTTT
many	TRBV6-6	TRBJ2-6	.	CASNGDGANVLTF	TGTGCCAGCAATGGGGATGGGGCCAACGTCCTGACTTTC
many	TRBV20-1	TRBJ1-5	.	CSARDGAPDNQPQHF	TGCAGTGCTAGAGATGGTGCACCGGACAATCAGCCCCAGCATTTT
many	TRBV5-6	TRBJ2-7	.	CASSLEGNPYEQYF	TGTGCCAGCAGCTTGGAAGGGAACCCCTACGAGCAGTACTTC
many	TRBV29-1	TRBJ2-3	TRBD1	CSVETGPDTQYF	TGCAGCGTTGAGACAGGGCCAGATACGCAGTATTTT
many	TRBV5-1	TRBJ2-7	TRBD2	CASSLAGSGRAVNEQYF	TGCGCCAGCAGCTTGGCAGGGAGCGGGAGGGCCGTGAACGAGCAGTACTTC
many	TRBV9	TRBJ2-6	.	CASSVYGREPGANVLTF	TGTGCCAGCAGCGTATACGGTCGGGAGCCTGGGGCCAACGTCCTGACTTTC
many	TRBV29-1	TRBJ2-5	.	CSVRFGTGQETQYF	TGCAGCGTGAGGTTCGGGACTGGGCAAGAGACCCAGTACTTC
many	TRBV27	TRBJ2-5	TRBD1	CASSLLGQFQETQYF	TGTGCCAGCAGCCTTTTGGGACAGTTCCAAGAGACCCAGTACTTC
.	TRBV5-1	TRBJ2-6	TRBD2	CASSSRLADNSGANVLTF	TGCGCCAGCAGCTCCAGACTAGCGGATAACTCTGGGGCCAACGTCCTGACTTTC
many	TRBV24-1	TRBJ2-1	TRBD1	CATSDSSGQGGRNEQFF	TGTGCCACCAGTGATTCCTCAGGACAGGGAGGACGGAATGAGCAGTTCTTC
many	TRBV5-1	TRBJ1-2	TRBD1	CASSPNGQGDLGYTF	TGCGCCAGCAGCCCCAACGGACAGGGGGATCTTGGCTACACCTTC